This T cell receptor (beta chain) appears in the sequencing data of a study of long-term antiretroviral therapy in people with HIV. This clone has more than one count but fewer than ten. Version v3.0 of the immunoSEQ assay ran at survey level. Clones were sequenced by immunoSEQ multiplex PCR, and TCRdb holds only the in-frame ones, with some missing. The sample lists fewer than 40,000 clones, roughly three quarters occurring once. The receptor comes from a woman aged 45-65 years with HIV. This material consisted of unsorted PBMCs, taken 3.1 years after starting antiretroviral therapy.

CDR3 nucleotides: TGCGCCAGCAGCTTGACGCAGACTGCCCGCTCCTCCTATGGCTACACCTTC. It encodes CASSLTQTARSSYGYTF. The chain uses TRBV5-1 and TRBJ1-2; no firm D call. Trimming took 1 base from V and 4 from J, leaving 20 bases between them. The CDR3 sequence is 17 residues long. CDR1 and CDR2 (germline): SGHRS, YFSETQ.